This TCR beta chain was captured by sequencing in a study of blood T cell repertoires in COVID-19. Overall study context: PBMCs, B-cell-depleted T cells, or T cells were the source of the cDNA or gDNA that made up the material.

This clone appeared a few times. The repertoire was sequenced with immunoSEQ multiplex PCR; TCRdb's copy has only in-frame clones and lacks some. The sample records 150,000 to 200,000 clones, around 84% being singletons. Sequences were obtained from peripheral blood. This TCR was sampled from a middle-aged man with active or convalescent COVID-19.

In DNA form, the CDR3 reads TGTGCCAGCAGAGCTCGGACAGGCTACACCTTC. This gives the protein CASRARTGYTF. The chain combines TRBV12-3 or TRBV12-4 with TRBJ1-2; D might be TRBD1 (5 bases). With 6 bases removed from V and 8 bases from J, the gap between germline ends came to 10 bases. The CDR3 spans 11 residues.